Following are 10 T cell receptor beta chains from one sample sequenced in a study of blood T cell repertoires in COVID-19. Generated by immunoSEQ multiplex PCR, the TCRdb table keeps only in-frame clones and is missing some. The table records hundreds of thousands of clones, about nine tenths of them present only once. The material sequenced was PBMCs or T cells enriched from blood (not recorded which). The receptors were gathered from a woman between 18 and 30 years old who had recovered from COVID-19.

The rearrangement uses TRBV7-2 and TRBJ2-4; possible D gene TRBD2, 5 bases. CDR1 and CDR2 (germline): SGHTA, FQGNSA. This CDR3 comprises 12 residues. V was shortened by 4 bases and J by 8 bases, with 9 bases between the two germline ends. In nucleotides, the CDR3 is TGTGCCAGCAGCTCCCTAGCTCACATTCAGTACTTC. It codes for CASSSLAHIQYF.

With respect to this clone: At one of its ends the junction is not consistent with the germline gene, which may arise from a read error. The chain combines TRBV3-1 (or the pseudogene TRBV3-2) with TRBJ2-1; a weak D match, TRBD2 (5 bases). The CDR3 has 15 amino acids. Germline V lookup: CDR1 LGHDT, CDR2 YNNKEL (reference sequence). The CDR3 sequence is CASSRSSSSSNEQFF. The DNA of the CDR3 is TGTGCCAGCAGCCGCTCCTCTAGCTCCTCCAATGAGCAGTTCTTC.

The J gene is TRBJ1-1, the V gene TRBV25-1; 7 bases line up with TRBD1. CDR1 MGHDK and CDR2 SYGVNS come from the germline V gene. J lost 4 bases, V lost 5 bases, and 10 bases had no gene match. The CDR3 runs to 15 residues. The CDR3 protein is CASSQIDRDLTEAFF. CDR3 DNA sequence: TGTGCCAGCAGTCAAATCGACAGGGATCTCACTGAAGCTTTCTTT.

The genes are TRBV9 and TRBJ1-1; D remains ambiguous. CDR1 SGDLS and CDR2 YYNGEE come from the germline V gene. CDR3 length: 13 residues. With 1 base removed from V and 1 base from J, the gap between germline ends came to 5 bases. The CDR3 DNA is TGTGCCAGCAGCGTACTCTCGAACACTGAAGCTTTCTTT. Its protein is CASSVLSNTEAFF.

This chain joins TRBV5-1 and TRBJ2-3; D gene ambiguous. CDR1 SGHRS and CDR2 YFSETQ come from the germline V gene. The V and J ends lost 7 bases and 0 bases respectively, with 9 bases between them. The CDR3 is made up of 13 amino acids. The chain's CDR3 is CASSRGSTDTQYF. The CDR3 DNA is TGCGCCAGCTCGAGAGGTAGCACAGATACGCAGTATTTT.

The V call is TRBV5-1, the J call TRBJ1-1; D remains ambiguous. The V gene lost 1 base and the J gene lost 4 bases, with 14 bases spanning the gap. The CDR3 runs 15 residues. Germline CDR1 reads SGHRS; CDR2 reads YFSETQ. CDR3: CASSLRREVGTEAFF. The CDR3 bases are TGCGCCAGCAGCTTGAGAAGGGAGGTGGGCACTGAAGCTTTCTTT.

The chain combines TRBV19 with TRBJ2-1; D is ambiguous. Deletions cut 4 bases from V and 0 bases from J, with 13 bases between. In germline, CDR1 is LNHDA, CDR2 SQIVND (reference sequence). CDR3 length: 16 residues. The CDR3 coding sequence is TGTGCCAGTAGTAGGGTGACCCGGAGCTCCTACAATGAGCAGTTCTTC. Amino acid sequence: CASSRVTRSSYNEQFF.

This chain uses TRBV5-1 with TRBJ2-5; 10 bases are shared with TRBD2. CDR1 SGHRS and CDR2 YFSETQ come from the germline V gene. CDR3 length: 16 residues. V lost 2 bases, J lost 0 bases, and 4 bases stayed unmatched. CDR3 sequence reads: CASSFSSGGNQETQYF. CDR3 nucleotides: TGCGCCAGCAGCTTCTCTAGCGGGGGTAACCAAGAGACCCAGTACTTC.

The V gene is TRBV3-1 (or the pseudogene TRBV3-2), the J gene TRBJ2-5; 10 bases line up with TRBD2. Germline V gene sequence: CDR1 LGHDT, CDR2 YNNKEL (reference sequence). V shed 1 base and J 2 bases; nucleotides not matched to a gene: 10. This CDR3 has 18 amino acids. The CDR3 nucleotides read TGTGCCAGCAGCCAAGTCTGGGCTAGCGGGGGAGGTCAAGAGACCCAGTACTTC. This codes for CASSQVWASGGGQETQYF.

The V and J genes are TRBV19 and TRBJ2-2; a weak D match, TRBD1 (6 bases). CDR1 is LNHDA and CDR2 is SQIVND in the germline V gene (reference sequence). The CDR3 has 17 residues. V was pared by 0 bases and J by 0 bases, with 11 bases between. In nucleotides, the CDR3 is TGTGCCAGTAGTATAGATAGACAGGCGACGAACACCGGGGAGCTGTTTTTT. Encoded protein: CASSIDRQATNTGELFF.